The rows below give T cell receptor beta chains drawn from one sample of a study of cytotoxic CD8 clonotypes in ibrutinib-treated CLL. Libraries were prepared by immunoSEQ multiplex PCR; TCRdb keeps only in-frame clonotypes and omits some of them. The sample shows 120,000 to 150,000 clones, approximately 90% of them seen only once. The specimen comprised PBMCs, sampled after 12 months of ibrutinib treatment. Receptors originate from a human donor with chronic lymphocytic leukemia. Both conserved end residues are part of each CDR3. A D gene is named only where the DNA matches it firmly. Clone size is stated in some rows and not others, as once, few, many or a class when expanded.

d_call: .
v_call: TRBV7-2
j_call: TRBJ2-6
clone_size: .
cdr3_length: 18
cdr3_aa: CASSSATLHKAGANVLTF
cdr3_nt: TGTGCCAGCAGCTCGGCCACCCTACACAAGGCCGGGGCCAACGTCCTGACTTTC

d_call: .
v_call: TRBV28
j_call: TRBJ1-5
clone_size: few
cdr3_length: 13
cdr3_aa: CASSPYAFQPQHF
cdr3_nt: TGTGCCAGCAGTCCCTATGCTTTTCAGCCCCAGCATTTT

d_call: .
v_call: TRBV27
j_call: TRBJ1-4
clone_size: .
cdr3_length: 14
cdr3_aa: CASSYGRGNEKLFF
cdr3_nt: TGTGCCAGCAGTTACGGCAGGGGTAATGAAAAACTGTTTTTT

d_call: TRBD1
v_call: TRBV10-1
j_call: TRBJ2-7
clone_size: .
cdr3_length: 13
cdr3_aa: CASSQQGPYEQYF
cdr3_nt: TGCGCCAGTTCCCAACAGGGGCCCTACGAGCAGTACTTC

d_call: TRBD2
v_call: TRBV7-2
j_call: TRBJ2-3
clone_size: .
cdr3_length: 15
cdr3_aa: CASSLALAEGDTQYF
cdr3_nt: TGTGCCAGCAGCTTGGCCCTAGCGGAGGGAGATACGCAGTATTTT

d_call: TRBD2
v_call: TRBV30
j_call: TRBJ2-7
clone_size: .
cdr3_length: 13
cdr3_aa: CAWALGLANEQYF
cdr3_nt: TGTGCCTGGGCGTTGGGACTAGCAAACGAGCAGTACTTC

d_call: TRBD1
v_call: TRBV27
j_call: TRBJ2-7
clone_size: .
cdr3_length: 14
cdr3_aa: CASSSRQGPYEQYF
cdr3_nt: TGTGCCAGCAGTTCTAGACAGGGGCCCTACGAGCAGTACTTC

d_call: TRBD2
v_call: TRBV11-3
j_call: TRBJ2-7
clone_size: .
cdr3_length: 15
cdr3_aa: CASSSGSGSSYEQYF
cdr3_nt: TGTGCCAGCAGCTCCGGAAGCGGGAGTTCCTACGAGCAGTACTTC

d_call: TRBD2
v_call: TRBV7-3
j_call: TRBJ2-1
clone_size: .
cdr3_length: 15
cdr3_aa: CASSLTAGGQYEQFF
cdr3_nt: TGTGCCAGCAGCTTAACAGCGGGAGGGCAATATGAGCAGTTCTTC

d_call: .
v_call: TRBV15
j_call: TRBJ2-5
clone_size: once
cdr3_length: 15
cdr3_aa: CATSREDRDGGTQYF
cdr3_nt: TGTGCCACCAGCAGAGAAGACAGGGACGGGGGAACCCAGTACTTC

d_call: .
v_call: TRBV28
j_call: TRBJ2-1
clone_size: .
cdr3_length: 12
cdr3_aa: CASSRRTVEQFF
cdr3_nt: TGTGCCAGCAGCCGAAGGACCGTTGAGCAGTTCTTC

d_call: .
v_call: TRBV14
j_call: TRBJ1-2
clone_size: .
cdr3_length: 15
cdr3_aa: CASSQEPLSRSGYTF
cdr3_nt: TGTGCCAGCAGCCAAGAACCTCTCTCTCGTAGTGGCTACACCTTC

d_call: .
v_call: TRBV4-3
j_call: TRBJ2-7
clone_size: .
cdr3_length: 14
cdr3_aa: CASSHSSGAYEQYF
cdr3_nt: TGCGCCAGCAGCCATTCGAGCGGAGCCTACGAGCAGTACTTC

d_call: .
v_call: TRBV7-3
j_call: TRBJ2-7
clone_size: .
cdr3_length: 15
cdr3_aa: CASSLTAGYAYEQYF
cdr3_nt: TGTGCCAGCAGCTTAACGGCGGGGTACGCCTACGAGCAGTACTTC

d_call: .
v_call: TRBV4-1
j_call: TRBJ2-5
clone_size: .
cdr3_length: 14
cdr3_aa: CASSHSEGVETQYF
cdr3_nt: TGCGCCAGCAGCCATTCCGAGGGGGTGGAGACCCAGTACTTC

d_call: .
v_call: TRBV11-2
j_call: TRBJ2-2
clone_size: .
cdr3_length: 11
cdr3_aa: CASSLRAGLFF
cdr3_nt: TGTGCCAGCAGCTTAAGAGCTGGGCTGTTTTTT